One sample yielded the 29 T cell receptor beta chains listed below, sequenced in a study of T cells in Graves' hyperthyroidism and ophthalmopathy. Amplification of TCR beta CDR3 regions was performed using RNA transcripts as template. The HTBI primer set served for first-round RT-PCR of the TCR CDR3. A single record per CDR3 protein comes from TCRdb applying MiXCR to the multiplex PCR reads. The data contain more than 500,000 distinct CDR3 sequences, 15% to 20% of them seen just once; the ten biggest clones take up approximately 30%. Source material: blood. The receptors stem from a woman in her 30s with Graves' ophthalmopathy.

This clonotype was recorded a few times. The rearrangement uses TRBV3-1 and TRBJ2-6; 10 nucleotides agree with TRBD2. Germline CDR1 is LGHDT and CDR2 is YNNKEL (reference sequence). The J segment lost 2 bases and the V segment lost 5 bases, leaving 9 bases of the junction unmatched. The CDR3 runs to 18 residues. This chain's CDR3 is CASSAKVLAGAGANVLTF. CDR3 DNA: TGTGCCAGCAGCGCCAAAGTCCTAGCGGGGGCTGGGGCCAACGTCCTGACTTTC.

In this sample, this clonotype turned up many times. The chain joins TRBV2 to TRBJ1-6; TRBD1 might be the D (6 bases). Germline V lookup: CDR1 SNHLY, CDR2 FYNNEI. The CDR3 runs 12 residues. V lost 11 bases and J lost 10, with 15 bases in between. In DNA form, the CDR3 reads TGTGCCGGACACAGGGCAGGCTCACCCCTCCACTTT. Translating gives CAGHRAGSPLHF.

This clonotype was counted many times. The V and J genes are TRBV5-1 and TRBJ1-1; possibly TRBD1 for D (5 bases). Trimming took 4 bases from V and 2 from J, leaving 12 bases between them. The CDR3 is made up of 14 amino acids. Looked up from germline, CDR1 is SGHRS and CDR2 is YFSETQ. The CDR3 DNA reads TGCGCCAGCAGCGCGGGACTCATAAACACTGAAGCTTTCTTT. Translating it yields CASSAGLINTEAFF.

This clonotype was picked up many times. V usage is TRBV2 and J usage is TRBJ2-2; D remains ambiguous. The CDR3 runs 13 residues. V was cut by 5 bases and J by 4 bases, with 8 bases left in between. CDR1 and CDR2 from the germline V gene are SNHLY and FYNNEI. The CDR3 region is CASSPRPTGELFF. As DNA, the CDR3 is TGTGCCAGCAGTCCCCGTCCCACCGGGGAGCTGTTTTTT.

The CDR3 DNA reads as TGTGCCAGCAGCTTATCAGGGGTTGACTCACCCCTCCACTTT. It translates to CASSLSGVDSPLHF. The rearrangement uses TRBV7-9 and TRBJ1-6; tentative D call: TRBD1 (6 bases). The germline V gene has CDR1 SEHNR and CDR2 FQNEAQ (reference sequence). V dropped 2 bases and J dropped 10 bases, with 12 bases sitting between them. CDR3 size: 14 residues.

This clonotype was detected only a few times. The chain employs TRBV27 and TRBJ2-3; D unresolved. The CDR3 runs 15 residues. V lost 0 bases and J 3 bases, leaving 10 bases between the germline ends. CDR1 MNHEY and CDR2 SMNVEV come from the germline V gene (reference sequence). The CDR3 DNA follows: TGTGCCAGCAGTTTATCGACCCTGGGGACAGATACGCAGTATTTT. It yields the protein CASSLSTLGTDTQYF.

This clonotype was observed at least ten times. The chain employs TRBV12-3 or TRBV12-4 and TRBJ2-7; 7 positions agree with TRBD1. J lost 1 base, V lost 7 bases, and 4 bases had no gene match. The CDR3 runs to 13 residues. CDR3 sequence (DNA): TGTGCCAGCACTTGGGGACAGTCCTACGAGCAGTACTTC. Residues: CASTWGQSYEQYF.

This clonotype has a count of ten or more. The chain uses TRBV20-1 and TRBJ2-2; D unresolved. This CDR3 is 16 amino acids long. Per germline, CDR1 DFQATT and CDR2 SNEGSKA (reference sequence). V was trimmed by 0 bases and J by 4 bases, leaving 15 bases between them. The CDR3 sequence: CSARDPPPRGTGELFF. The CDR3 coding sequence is TGCAGTGCTAGAGATCCTCCGCCTAGAGGCACCGGGGAGCTGTTTTTT.

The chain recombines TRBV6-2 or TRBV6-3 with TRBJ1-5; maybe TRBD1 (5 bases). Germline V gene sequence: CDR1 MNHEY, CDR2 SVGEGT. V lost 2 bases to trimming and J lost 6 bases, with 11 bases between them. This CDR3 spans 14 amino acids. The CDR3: CASSYQQGVQPQHF. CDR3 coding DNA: TGTGCCAGCAGTTACCAGCAGGGCGTTCAGCCCCAGCATTTT.

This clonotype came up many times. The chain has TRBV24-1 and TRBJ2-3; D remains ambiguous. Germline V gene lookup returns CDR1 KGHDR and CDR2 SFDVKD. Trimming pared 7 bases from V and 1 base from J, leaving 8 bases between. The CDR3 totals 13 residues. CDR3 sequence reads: CATSSPGTDTQYF. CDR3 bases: TGTGCCACCAGCAGTCCGGGCACAGATACGCAGTATTTT.

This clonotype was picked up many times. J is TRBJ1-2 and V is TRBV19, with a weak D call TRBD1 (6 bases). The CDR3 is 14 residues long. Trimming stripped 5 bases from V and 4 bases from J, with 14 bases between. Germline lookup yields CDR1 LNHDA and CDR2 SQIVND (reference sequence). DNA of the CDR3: TGTGCCAGTAGTCCAGGGGCTACAGTCTATGGCTACACCTTC. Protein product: CASSPGATVYGYTF.

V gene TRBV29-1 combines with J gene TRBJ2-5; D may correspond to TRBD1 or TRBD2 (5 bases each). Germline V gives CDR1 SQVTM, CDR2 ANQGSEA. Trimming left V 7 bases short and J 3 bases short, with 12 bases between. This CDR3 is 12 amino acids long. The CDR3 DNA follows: TGCAGCGCGGGACGGCCAAAAGAGACCCAGTACTTC. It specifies CSAGRPKETQYF.

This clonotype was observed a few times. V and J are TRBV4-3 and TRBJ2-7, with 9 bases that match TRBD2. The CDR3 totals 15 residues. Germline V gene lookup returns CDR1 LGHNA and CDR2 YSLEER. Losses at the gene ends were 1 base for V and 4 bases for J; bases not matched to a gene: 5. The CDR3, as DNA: TGCGCCAGCAGCCAAGTTGTAGCGGGAGCTTACGAGCAGTACTTC. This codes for CASSQVVAGAYEQYF.

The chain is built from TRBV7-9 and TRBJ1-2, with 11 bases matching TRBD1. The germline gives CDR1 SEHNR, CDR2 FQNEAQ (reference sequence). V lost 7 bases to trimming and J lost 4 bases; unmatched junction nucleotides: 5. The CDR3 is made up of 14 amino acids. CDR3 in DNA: TGTGCCAGCATCGGGACAGGGGGAAGCTATGGCTACACCTTC. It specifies CASIGTGGSYGYTF.

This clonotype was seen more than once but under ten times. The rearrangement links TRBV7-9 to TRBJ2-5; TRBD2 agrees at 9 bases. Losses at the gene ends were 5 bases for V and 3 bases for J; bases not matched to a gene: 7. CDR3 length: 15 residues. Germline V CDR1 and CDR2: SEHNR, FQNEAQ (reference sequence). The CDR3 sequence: CASSPALAGKETQYF. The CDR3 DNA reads TGTGCCAGCAGCCCAGCTCTAGCGGGAAAAGAGACCCAGTACTTC.

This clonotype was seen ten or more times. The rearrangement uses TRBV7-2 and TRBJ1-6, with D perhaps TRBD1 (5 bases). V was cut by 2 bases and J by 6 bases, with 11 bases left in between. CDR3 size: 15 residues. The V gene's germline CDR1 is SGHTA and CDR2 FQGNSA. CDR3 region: CASSLNMRGNSPLHF. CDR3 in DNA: TGTGCCAGCAGCTTAAATATGAGGGGTAATTCACCCCTCCACTTT.

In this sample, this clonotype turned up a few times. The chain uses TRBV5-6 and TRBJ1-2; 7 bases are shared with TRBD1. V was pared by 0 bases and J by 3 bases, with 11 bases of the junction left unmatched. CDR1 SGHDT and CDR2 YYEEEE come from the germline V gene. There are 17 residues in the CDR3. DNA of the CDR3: TGTGCCAGCAGCTTGGCCTGGGTTCAGGGGGAGGACTATGGCTACACCTTC. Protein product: CASSLAWVQGEDYGYTF.

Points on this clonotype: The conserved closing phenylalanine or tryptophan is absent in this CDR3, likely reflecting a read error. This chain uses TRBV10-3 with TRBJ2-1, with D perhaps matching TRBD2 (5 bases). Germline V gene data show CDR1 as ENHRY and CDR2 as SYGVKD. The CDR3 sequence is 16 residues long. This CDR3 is CATSEDPGGRYNEQFL. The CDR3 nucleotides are TGTGCCACCAGTGAGGATCCAGGAGGCCGATACAATGAGCAGTTCCTC.

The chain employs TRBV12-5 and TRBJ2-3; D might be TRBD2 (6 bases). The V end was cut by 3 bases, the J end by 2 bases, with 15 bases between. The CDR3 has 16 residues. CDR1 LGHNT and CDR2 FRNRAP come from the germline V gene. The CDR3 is CASGFYPGGVTDTQYF. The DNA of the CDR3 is TGTGCTAGTGGTTTTTATCCCGGAGGGGTCACAGATACGCAGTATTTT.

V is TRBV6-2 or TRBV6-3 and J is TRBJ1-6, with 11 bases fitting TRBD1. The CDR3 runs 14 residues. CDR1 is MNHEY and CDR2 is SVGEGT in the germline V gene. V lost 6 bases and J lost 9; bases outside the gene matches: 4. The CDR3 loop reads CASRSGTGGSPLHF. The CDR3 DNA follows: TGTGCCAGCAGGAGCGGGACAGGGGGTTCACCCCTCCACTTT.

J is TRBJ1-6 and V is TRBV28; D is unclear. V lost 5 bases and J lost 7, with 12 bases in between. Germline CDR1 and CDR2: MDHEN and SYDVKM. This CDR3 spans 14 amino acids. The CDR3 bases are TGTGCCAGCAGTCTGGGTTTGGGGAATTCACCCCTCCACTTT. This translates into CASSLGLGNSPLHF.

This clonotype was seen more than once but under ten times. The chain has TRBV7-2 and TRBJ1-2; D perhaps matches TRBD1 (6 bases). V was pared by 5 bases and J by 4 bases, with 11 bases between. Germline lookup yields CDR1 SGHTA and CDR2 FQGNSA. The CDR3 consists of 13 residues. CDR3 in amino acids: CASSHTGSYGYTF. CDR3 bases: TGTGCCAGCAGCCATACAGGGAGCTATGGCTACACCTTC.

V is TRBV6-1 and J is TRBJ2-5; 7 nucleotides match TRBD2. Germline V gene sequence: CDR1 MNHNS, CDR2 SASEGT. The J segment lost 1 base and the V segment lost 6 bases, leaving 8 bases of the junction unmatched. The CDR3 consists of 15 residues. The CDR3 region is CASRAYSSGQETQYF. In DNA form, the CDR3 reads TGTGCCAGCAGGGCCTACTCTAGCGGCCAAGAGACCCAGTACTTC.

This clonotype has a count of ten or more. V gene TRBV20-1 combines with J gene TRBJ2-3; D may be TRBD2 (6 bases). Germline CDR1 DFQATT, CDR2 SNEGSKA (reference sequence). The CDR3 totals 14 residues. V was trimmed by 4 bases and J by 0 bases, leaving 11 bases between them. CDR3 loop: CSAKSGPSTDTQYF. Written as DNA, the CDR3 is TGCAGTGCTAAAAGCGGGCCTAGCACAGATACGCAGTATTTT.

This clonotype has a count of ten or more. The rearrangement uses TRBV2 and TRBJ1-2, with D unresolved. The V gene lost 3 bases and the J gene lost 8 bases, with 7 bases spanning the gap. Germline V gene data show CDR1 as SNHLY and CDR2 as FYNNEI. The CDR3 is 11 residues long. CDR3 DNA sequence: TGTGCCAGCAGTGAGGAAGACGGCTACACCTTC. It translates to CASSEEDGYTF.

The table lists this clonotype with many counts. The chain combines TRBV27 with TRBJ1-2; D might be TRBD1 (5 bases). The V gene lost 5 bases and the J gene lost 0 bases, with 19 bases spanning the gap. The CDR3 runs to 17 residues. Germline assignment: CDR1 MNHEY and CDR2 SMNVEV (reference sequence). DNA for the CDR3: TGTGCCAGCAGTCTCTTCTCCGGGACGGCTACTAACTATGGCTACACCTTC. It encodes CASSLFSGTATNYGYTF.

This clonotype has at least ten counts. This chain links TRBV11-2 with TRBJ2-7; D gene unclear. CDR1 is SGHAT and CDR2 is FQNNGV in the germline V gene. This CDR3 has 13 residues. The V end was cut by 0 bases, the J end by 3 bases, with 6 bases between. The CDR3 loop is CASSLDWGYEQYF. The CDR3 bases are TGTGCCAGCAGCTTAGATTGGGGCTACGAGCAGTACTTC.

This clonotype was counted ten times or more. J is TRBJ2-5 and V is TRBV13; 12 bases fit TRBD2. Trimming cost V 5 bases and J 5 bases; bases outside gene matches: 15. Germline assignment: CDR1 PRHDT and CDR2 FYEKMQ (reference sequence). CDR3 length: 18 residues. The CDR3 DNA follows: TGTGCCAGCAGCGCTGGACTAGCGGGAAGGGGACCTGGGGAGACCCAGTACTTC. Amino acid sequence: CASSAGLAGRGPGETQYF.

Here the CDR3 DNA reads TGTGCCAGCAGCACGAATAATTCACCCCTCCACTTT. Encoded protein: CASSTNNSPLHF. This chain links TRBV7-2 with TRBJ1-6, with D unclear. V lost 5 bases, J lost 5 bases, and 4 bases lay in between. This CDR3 region has 12 residues. CDR1 is SGHTA and CDR2 is FQGNSA in the germline V gene.